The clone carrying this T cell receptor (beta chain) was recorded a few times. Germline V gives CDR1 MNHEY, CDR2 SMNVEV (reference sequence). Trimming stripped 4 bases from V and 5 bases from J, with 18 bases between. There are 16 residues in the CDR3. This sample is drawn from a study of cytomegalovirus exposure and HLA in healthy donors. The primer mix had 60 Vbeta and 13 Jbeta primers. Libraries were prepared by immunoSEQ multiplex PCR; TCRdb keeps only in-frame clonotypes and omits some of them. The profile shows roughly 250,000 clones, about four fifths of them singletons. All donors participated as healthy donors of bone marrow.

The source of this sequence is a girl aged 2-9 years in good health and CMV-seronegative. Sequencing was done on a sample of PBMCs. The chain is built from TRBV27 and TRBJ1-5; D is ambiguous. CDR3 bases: TGTGCCAGCAGTTCGGGAGCAGGCGGGTATTATCAGCCCCAGCATTTT. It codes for CASSSGAGGYYQPQHF.